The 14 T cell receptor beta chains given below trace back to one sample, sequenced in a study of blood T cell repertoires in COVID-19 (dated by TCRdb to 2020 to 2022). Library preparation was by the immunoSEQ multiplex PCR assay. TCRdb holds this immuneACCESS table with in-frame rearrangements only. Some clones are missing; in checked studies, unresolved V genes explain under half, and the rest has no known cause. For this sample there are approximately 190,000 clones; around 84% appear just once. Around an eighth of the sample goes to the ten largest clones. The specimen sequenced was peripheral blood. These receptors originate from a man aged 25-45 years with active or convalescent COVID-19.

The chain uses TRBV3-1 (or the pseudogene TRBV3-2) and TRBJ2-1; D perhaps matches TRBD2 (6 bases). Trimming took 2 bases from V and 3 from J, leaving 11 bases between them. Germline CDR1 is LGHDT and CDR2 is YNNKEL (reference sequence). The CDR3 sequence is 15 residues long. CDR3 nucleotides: TGTGCCAGCAGCCAAATAGCGGCCCTCTACAATGAGCAGTTCTTC. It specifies CASSQIAALYNEQFF.

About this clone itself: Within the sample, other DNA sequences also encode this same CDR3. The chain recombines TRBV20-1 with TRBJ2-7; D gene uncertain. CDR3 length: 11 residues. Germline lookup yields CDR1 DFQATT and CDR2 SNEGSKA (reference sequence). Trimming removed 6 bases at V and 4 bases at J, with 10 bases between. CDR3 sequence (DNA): TGCAGTGCGAGGCACTCTTACGAGCAGTACTTC. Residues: CSARHSYEQYF.

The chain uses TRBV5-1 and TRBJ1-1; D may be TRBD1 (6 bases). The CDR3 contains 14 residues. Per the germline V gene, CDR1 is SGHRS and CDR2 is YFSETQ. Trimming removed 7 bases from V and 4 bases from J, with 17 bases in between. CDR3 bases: TGCGCCAGCTCGCGGGGGGGGCAGTCCACTGAAGCTTTCTTT. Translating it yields CASSRGGQSTEAFF.

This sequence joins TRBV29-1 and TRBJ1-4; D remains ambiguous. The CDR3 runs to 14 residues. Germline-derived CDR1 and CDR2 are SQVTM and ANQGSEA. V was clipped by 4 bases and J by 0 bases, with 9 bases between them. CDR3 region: CSVGGLATNEKLFF. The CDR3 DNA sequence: TGCAGCGTTGGCGGACTGGCAACTAATGAAAAACTGTTTTTT.

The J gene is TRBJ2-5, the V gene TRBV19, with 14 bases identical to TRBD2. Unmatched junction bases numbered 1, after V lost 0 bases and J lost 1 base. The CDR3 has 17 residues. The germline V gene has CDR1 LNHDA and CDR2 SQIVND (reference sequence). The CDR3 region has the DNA TGTGCCAGTAGTATAGATGGACTAGCGGGGGGCCAAGAGACCCAGTACTTC. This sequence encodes CASSIDGLAGGQETQYF.

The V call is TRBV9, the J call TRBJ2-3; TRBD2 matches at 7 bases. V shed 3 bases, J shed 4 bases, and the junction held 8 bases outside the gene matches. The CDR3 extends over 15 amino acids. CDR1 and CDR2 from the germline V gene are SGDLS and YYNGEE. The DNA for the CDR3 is TGTGCCAGCAGCGCCGAAGGGGCGGGGGCAGATACGCAGTATTTT. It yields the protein CASSAEGAGADTQYF.

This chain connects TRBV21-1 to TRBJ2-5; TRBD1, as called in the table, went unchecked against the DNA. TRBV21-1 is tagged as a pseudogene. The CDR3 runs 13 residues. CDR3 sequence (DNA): TGTGCCAGCAGCAAAGTTGACAGAGAGACCCAGTACTTC. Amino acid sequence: CASSKVDRETQYF.

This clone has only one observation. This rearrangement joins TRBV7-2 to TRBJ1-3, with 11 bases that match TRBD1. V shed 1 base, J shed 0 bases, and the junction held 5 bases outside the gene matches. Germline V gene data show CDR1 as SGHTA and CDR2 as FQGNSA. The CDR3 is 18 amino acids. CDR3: CASSLDGTGGVSGNTIYF. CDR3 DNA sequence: TGTGCCAGCAGCTTAGACGGGACAGGGGGTGTCTCTGGAAACACCATATATTTT.

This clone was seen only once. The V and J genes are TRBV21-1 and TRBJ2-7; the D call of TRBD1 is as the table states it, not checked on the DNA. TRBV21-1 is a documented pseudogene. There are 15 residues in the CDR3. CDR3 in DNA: TGTGCCAGCAGCAAAGCTGGGACAAAGGGTAGCGAGCAGTACGTC. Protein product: CASSKAGTKGSEQYV.

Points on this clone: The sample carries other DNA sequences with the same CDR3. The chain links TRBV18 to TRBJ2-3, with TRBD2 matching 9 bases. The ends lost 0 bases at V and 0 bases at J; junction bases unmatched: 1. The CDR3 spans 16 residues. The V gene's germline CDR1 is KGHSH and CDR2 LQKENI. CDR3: CASSPPRGGSTDTQYF. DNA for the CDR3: TGTGCCAGCTCACCACCGCGGGGGGGTAGCACAGATACGCAGTATTTT.

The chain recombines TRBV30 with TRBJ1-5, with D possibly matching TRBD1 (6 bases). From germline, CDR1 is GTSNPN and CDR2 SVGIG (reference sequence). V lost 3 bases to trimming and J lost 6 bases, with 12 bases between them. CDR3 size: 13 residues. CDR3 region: CAWSRGDPQPQHF. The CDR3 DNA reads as TGTGCCTGGAGCAGGGGAGATCCTCAGCCCCAGCATTTT. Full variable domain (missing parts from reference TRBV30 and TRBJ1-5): SQTIHQWPATLVQPVGSPLSLECTVEGTSNPNLYWYRQAAGRGLQLLFYSVGIGQISSEVPQNLSASRPQDRQFILSSKKLLLSDSGFYLCAWSRGDPQPQHFGDGTRLSIL.

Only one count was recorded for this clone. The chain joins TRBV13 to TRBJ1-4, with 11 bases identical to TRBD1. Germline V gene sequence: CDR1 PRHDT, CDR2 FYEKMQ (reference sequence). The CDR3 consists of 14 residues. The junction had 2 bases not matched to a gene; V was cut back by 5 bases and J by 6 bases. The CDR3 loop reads CASSPGQGDEKLFF. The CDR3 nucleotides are TGTGCCAGCAGCCCGGGACAGGGGGATGAAAAACTGTTTTTT.

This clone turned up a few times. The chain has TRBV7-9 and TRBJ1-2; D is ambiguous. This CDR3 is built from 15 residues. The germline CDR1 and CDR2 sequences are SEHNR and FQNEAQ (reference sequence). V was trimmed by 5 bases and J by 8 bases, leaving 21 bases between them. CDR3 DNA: TGTGCCAGCAGCCCCGCGGGTGGATGGGAAAAAGGCTACACCTTC. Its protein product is CASSPAGGWEKGYTF.

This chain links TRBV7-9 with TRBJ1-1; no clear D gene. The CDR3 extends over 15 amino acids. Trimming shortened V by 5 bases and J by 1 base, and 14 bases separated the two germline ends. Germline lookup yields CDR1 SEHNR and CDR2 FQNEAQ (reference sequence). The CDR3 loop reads CASSQIERTNTEAFF. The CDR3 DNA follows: TGTGCCAGCAGCCAAATAGAGCGGACGAACACTGAAGCTTTCTTT.